The clone carrying this T cell receptor beta chain was seen a handful of times. This sample was taken from a study of OX40 agonist ivuxolimab in advanced cancers. Overall study context: With ivuxolimab, an agonistic anti-OX40 (CD134) antibody, patients were treated.

Profiling relied on immunoSEQ multiplex PCR, and the TCRdb table lists in-frame clones only, not all of them. Of 9,500 to 15,000 clones listed, roughly 81% are singletons. Germline V lookup: CDR1 SGHVS, CDR2 FNYEAQ. CDR3 length: 12 amino acids. Trimming stripped 2 bases from V and 7 bases from J, with 6 bases between. The J gene is TRBJ2-1, the V gene TRBV7-6; D is undetermined. This sequence originates from an adult with an advanced solid tumor such as melanoma, head and neck, liver or kidney cancer. The starting material was CD4+ or CD8+ T cells sorted from blood, obtained in a trial of the OX40 agonist ivuxolimab. Written as DNA, the CDR3 is TGTGCCAGCAGCTTAAGGCTGAATGAGCAGTTCTTC. Its translation: CASSLRLNEQFF.